This T cell receptor beta chain was obtained from a study of cytomegalovirus exposure and HLA in healthy donors. Study in general: Among the approximately 400 genotyped donors, 70% to 90% were placed in the Caucasian-associated ancestry cluster. Study results and limitations: Association of roughly 18,000 TCR beta sequences with HLA alleles was found at 0.05 false discovery rate in a later analysis. According to a later analysis, donors in an Asian-associated ancestry cluster reportedly had fewer N-insertions than the roughly 640-donor mean.

This PCR relied on a set of 60 Vbeta primers and 13 Jbeta primers. This table comes from immunoSEQ multiplex PCR, and its TCRdb copy is limited to in-frame clones, with some not included. This sample has about 130,000 clones, with approximately 81% found just once. A note on this clone: Its antigen is unknown.

This CDR3 has 15 amino acids. V lost 6 bases to trimming and J lost 2 bases; unmatched junction nucleotides: 8. Germline values: CDR1 MNHEY, CDR2 SVGAGI. The chain uses TRBV6-5 and TRBJ2-3, with 7 nucleotides matching TRBD2. Sequenced sample: PBMCs. This clonotype was obtained from a young man in good health and CMV-seronegative. The CDR3 DNA sequence: TGTGCCAGCAGGGTACTAGCGATGGACACAGATACGCAGTATTTT. It is translated as CASRVLAMDTDTQYF.